This T cell receptor (beta chain) comes out of a study of shared clonotypes between healthy human individuals. About 200 ng DNA, around 30,000 T cell genomes, went into each sorted-subset replicate PCR. Method: immunoSEQ multiplex PCR; TCRdb's copy keeps in-frame clones and lacks some. The repertoire holds some 2.3 million clones, with about 92% as singletons. Findings and caveats of the study: Among several donors, about 4.6% of naive CD4 clonotypes were found in common. It was anticipated that sequencing depth would influence how many clonotypes donors shared.

The CDR3 runs to 12 residues. Germline assignment: CDR1 SNHLY and CDR2 FYNNEI. Trimming shortened V by 8 bases and J by 10 bases, and 17 bases separated the two germline ends. As regards this clone: Its antigen is currently unknown.

This rearrangement joins TRBV2 to TRBJ1-1, with D uncertain. The source material was naive CD4+ T cells from PBMCs. The subset here: CD45RA+ positively selected. The TCR originated in a man between 18 and 29 years old in good health. Some clones in this sample may be carry-over from other donors' samples. This CDR3 reads CASGAYSEGAFF. In DNA form, the CDR3 reads TGTGCCAGCGGAGCCTACTCGGAGGGAGCTTTCTTT.